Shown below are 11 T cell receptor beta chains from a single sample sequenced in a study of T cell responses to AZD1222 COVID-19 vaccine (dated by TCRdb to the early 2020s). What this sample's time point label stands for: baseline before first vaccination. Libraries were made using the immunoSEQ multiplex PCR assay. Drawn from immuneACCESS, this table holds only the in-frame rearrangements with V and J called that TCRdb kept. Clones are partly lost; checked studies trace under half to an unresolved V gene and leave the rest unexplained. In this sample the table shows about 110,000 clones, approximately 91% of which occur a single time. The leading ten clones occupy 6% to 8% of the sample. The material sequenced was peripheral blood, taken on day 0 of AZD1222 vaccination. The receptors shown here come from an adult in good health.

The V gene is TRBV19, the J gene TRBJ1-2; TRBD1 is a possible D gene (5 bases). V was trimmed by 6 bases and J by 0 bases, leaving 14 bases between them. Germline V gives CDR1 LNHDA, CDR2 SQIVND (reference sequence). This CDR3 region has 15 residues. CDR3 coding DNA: TGTGCCAGTAGAACATTGGACACCGCTAACTATGGCTACACCTTC. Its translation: CASRTLDTANYGYTF.

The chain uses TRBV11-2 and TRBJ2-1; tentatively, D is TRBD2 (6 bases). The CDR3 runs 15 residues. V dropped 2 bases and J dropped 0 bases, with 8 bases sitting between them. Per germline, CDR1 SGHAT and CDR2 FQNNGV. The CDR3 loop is CASSLTEGSYNEQFF. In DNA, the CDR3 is TGTGCCAGCAGCTTAACGGAGGGCTCCTACAATGAGCAGTTCTTC.

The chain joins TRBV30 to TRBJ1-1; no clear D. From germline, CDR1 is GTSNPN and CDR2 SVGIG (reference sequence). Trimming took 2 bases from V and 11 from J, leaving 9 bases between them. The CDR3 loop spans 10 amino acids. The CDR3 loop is CAWSSRPAFF. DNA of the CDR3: TGTGCCTGGAGTTCCCGCCCTGCTTTCTTT.

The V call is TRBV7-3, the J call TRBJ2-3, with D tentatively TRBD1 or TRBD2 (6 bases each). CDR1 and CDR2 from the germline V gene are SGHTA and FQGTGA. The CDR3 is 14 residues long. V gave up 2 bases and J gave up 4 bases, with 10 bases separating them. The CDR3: CASSLQGRPDTQYF. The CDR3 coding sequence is TGTGCCAGCAGCTTACAGGGGAGGCCAGATACGCAGTATTTT. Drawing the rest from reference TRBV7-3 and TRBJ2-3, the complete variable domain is GAGVSQTPSNKVTEKGKYVELRCDPISGHTALYWYRQSLGQGPEFLIYFQGTGAADDSGLPNDRFFAVRPEGSVSTLKIQRTERGDSAVYLCASSLQGRPDTQYFGPGTRLTVL.

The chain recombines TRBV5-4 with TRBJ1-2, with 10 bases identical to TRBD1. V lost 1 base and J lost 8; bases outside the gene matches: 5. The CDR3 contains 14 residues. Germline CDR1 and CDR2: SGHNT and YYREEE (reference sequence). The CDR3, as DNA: TGTGCCAGCAGCTTGACCGACAGGGGGCGAGGCTACACCTTC. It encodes CASSLTDRGRGYTF.

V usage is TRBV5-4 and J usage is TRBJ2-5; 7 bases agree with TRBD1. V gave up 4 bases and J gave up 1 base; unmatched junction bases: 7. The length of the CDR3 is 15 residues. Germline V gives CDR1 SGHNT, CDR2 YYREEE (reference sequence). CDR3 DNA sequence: TGTGCCAGCAGCCGCACCCACAGGGGCCAAGAGACCCAGTACTTC. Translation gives CASSRTHRGQETQYF.

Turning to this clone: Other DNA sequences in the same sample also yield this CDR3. CDR3 nucleotide sequence: TGCAGTGCTACCAACTATGGCTACACCTTC. Amino acid sequence: CSATNYGYTF. The chain employs TRBV20-1 and TRBJ1-2; D is uncertain. The germline V gene encodes CDR1 DFQATT and CDR2 SNEGSKA (reference sequence). Trimming shortened V by 4 bases and J by 2 bases, and 2 bases separated the two germline ends. The CDR3 runs 10 residues.

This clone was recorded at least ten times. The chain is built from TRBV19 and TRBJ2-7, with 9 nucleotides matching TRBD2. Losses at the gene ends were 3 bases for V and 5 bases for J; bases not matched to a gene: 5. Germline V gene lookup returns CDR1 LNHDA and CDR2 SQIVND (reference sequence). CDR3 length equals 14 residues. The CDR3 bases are TGTGCCAGTAGTATTGCAGCGGGAGGTAACGAGCAGTACTTC. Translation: CASSIAAGGNEQYF.

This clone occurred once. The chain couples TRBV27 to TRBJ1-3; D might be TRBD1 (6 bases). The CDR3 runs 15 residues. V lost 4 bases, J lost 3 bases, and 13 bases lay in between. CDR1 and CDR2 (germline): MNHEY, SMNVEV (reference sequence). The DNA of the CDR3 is TGTGCCAGCAGTTCTTCAGGGGCGAGTGGAAACACCATATATTTT. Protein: CASSSSGASGNTIYF.

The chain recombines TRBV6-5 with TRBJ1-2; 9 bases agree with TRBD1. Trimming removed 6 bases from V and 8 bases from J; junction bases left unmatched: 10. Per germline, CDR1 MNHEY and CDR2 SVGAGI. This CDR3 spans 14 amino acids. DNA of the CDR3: TGTGCCAGCAGAGCACGGGACAGGGTGCGGGGCTACACCTTC. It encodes CASRARDRVRGYTF.

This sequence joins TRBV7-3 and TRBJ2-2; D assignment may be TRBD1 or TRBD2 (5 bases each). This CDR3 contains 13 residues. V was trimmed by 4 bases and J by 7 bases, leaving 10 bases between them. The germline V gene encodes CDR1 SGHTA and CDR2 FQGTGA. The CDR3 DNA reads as TGTGCCAGCAGCTCCCCGGGGCACGGGGAGCTGTTTTTT. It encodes CASSSPGHGELFF.